These 29 T cell receptor beta chains came from one sample sequenced in a study of immune cell composition in non-small cell lung cancer. Some clones are missing from TCRdb's copy, which holds only in-frame ones; the method was immunoSEQ multiplex PCR. The table lists 3,000 to 3,500 clones, 60% to 85% of them singletons. The sequenced sample was lung tumor tissue. The receptors here all came from a human donor with non-small cell lung cancer.

V usage is TRBV6-1 and J usage is TRBJ2-7; perhaps TRBD1 as D (7 bases). V shed 4 bases and J shed 0 bases, with 25 bases lying between them. CDR1 MNHNS and CDR2 SASEGT come from the germline V gene. This CDR3 is 19 amino acids long. CDR3 bases: TGTGCCAGCAGTGTTAGATTGGGGCCGTCAGGGGGGAACTCCTACGAGCAGTACTTC. Translation: CASSVRLGPSGGNSYEQYF.

The rearrangement uses TRBV7-9 and TRBJ1-2; TRBD1 matches 9 bases. Looked up from germline, CDR1 is SEHNR and CDR2 is FQNEAQ (reference sequence). This CDR3 spans 16 amino acids. The trim removed 5 bases at V and 4 bases at J, leaving 11 bases unmatched. CDR3 protein: CASSQQAGTGIYGYTF. The CDR3 DNA follows: TGTGCCAGCAGCCAGCAAGCCGGGACAGGGATCTATGGCTACACCTTC.

The chain employs TRBV11-3 and TRBJ2-3; 8 bases match TRBD2. Germline V lookup: CDR1 SGHNT, CDR2 YENEEA. The CDR3 covers 17 residues. Germline trimming cut 2 bases from V and 2 bases from J; bases unmatched to any gene: 9. The CDR3 DNA is TGTGCCAGCAGCTTACGCCCGCGGGGGGCCGCCACAGATACGCAGTATTTT. This encodes CASSLRPRGAATDTQYF.

The CDR3 bases are TGTGCCAGCAGTCGAGAATCTCGTGAGGGGCAGTTCTTC. Translated, it gives CASSRESREGQFF. This rearrangement joins TRBV6-5 to TRBJ2-1, with D possibly being TRBD2 (5 bases). Germline CDR1 and CDR2: MNHEY and SVGAGI. The CDR3 spans 13 residues. Between the trimmed V and J ends, which lost 5 bases and 12 bases, there was a span of 17 bases.

This chain connects TRBV5-4 to TRBJ1-3; a possible D gene is TRBD1 (5 bases). The V gene lost 0 bases and the J gene lost 1 base, with 11 bases spanning the gap. Germline values: CDR1 SGHNT, CDR2 YYREEE (reference sequence). CDR3 length equals 16 residues. CDR3 protein: CASSLAGFGSGNTIYF. The CDR3, as DNA: TGTGCCAGCAGCTTGGCAGGGTTTGGTTCTGGAAACACCATATATTTT.

The V and J genes are TRBV4-2 and TRBJ1-1; a possible D gene is TRBD1 (6 bases). Germline-derived CDR1 and CDR2 are LGHNA and YNFKEQ. The CDR3 extends over 15 amino acids. Deletions cut 4 bases from V and 4 bases from J, with 16 bases between. The CDR3 loop is CASSPQQTGSTEAFF. The CDR3 DNA reads TGTGCCAGCAGCCCTCAACAGACAGGTTCCACTGAAGCTTTCTTT.

This clone was seen just once. As DNA, the CDR3 is TGCGCCAGCAGCTTGGACGGGAACACCGGGGAGCTGTTTTTT. The encoded protein is CASSLDGNTGELFF. J is TRBJ2-2 and V is TRBV5-1; the D is unclear. The V end lost 0 bases, the J end lost 1 base, and 4 bases lay between the germline ends. Looked up from germline, CDR1 is SGHRS and CDR2 is YFSETQ. This CDR3 contains 14 residues.

The CDR3 is CASSLATGGIAGELFF. The CDR3 bases are TGTGCCAGCAGCTTAGCTACAGGGGGAATTGCCGGGGAGCTGTTTTTT. The chain employs TRBV5-5 and TRBJ2-2; 8 bases match TRBD1. CDR1 and CDR2 from the germline V gene are SGHKS and YYEKEE (reference sequence). CDR3 length equals 16 residues. V lost 2 bases, J lost 6 bases, and 9 bases stayed unmatched.

The chain couples TRBV6-1 to TRBJ1-1; 7 positions agree with TRBD1. Trimming removed 5 bases from V and 3 bases from J; junction bases left unmatched: 3. The germline V gene has CDR1 MNHNS and CDR2 SASEGT. This CDR3 is built from 13 residues. CDR3 nucleotides: TGTGCCAGCAGTCCCAGGGGGGACACTGAAGCTTTCTTT. Protein: CASSPRGDTEAFF.

The V and J genes are TRBV9 and TRBJ2-1, with 9 bases aligning to TRBD1. Trimming removed 4 bases from V and 10 bases from J; junction bases left unmatched: 6. The CDR3 covers 13 residues. CDR1 and CDR2 from the germline V gene are SGDLS and YYNGEE. CDR3 protein: CASSPGQGREQFF. DNA for the CDR3: TGTGCCAGCAGCCCGGGACAGGGACGCGAGCAGTTCTTC.

A single count supports this clone. One end of the junction is discordant with germline, which a read error may explain. The chain carries TRBV6-1 and TRBJ2-1; TRBD2 agrees at 8 bases. Germline V gene sequence: CDR1 MNHNS, CDR2 SASEGT. This CDR3 region has 16 residues. The CDR3 here is CASSKASGRSYNEQFF. The CDR3 region has the DNA TGTGCCAGCAGTAAAGCTAGCGGGCGCTCCTACAATGAGCAGTTCTTC.

The V and J genes are TRBV9 and TRBJ2-3; 10 nucleotides align to TRBD2. The CDR3 runs to 17 residues. Unmatched junction bases numbered 8, after V lost 3 bases and J lost 1 base. Per germline, CDR1 SGDLS and CDR2 YYNGEE. CDR3 in amino acids: CASSGGGAGGGTDTQYF. CDR3 DNA sequence: TGTGCCAGCAGCGGAGGGGGAGCGGGGGGGGGCACAGATACGCAGTATTTT.

The gene calls are TRBV9 and TRBJ1-4; tentatively, D is TRBD1 (6 bases). CDR1 and CDR2 from the germline V gene are SGDLS and YYNGEE. This CDR3 region has 16 residues. Trimming took 0 bases from V and 8 from J, leaving 17 bases between them. This CDR3 reads CASSVEGGVVEEKLFF. In nucleotides, the CDR3 is TGTGCCAGCAGCGTAGAGGGGGGGGTCGTTGAAGAAAAACTGTTTTTT.

This CDR3 reads CASSQNRQSQADEQFF. The CDR3 bases are TGCGCCAGCAGCCAGAACCGACAGTCGCAGGCAGATGAGCAGTTCTTC. The V call is TRBV4-3, the J call TRBJ2-1; D may be TRBD1 (5 bases). Germline-derived CDR1 and CDR2 are LGHNA and YSLEER. The CDR3 is 16 amino acids. Trimming removed 3 bases from V and 8 bases from J, with 20 bases in between.

By sample share, this clone is large. The rearrangement links TRBV5-1 to TRBJ2-7, with 10 bases aligning to TRBD1. This CDR3 comprises 14 residues. CDR1 and CDR2 (germline): SGHRS, YFSETQ. V lost 4 bases, J lost 1 base, and 2 bases stayed unmatched. CDR3 protein: CASSGTGDSYEQYF. CDR3 coding DNA: TGCGCCAGCAGCGGGACAGGGGATTCCTACGAGCAGTACTTC.

The rearrangement links TRBV11-2 to TRBJ2-7, with TRBD1 identical over 8 bases. V shed 6 bases, J shed 0 bases, and the junction held 4 bases outside the gene matches. The CDR3 is 14 residues long. Germline CDR1 reads SGHAT; CDR2 reads FQNNGV. The CDR3 spells CASRGQALSYEQYF. The CDR3 region has the DNA TGTGCCAGCAGGGGACAGGCGCTCTCCTACGAGCAGTACTTC. The full variable domain, with the rest looked up from reference TRBV11-2 and TRBJ2-7, is EAGVAQSPRYKIIEKRQSVAFWCNPISGHATLYWYQQILGQGPKLLIQFQNNGVVDDSQLPKDRFSAERLKGVDSTLKIQPAKLEDSAVYLCASRGQALSYEQYFGPGTRLTVT.

The CDR3 reads CASSPDRVDTQYF. The CDR3 DNA sequence: TGCGCCAGCAGTCCGGACAGGGTAGATACGCAGTATTTT. The chain uses TRBV10-1 and TRBJ2-3; 8 nucleotides line up with TRBD1. With 5 bases clipped from V and 5 bases from J, the junction kept 3 bases outside the gene matches. Germline V CDR1 and CDR2: WNHNN, SYGVQD (reference sequence). This CDR3 comprises 13 residues.

V usage is TRBV19 and J usage is TRBJ1-6; no firm D call. Germline V gene lookup returns CDR1 LNHDA and CDR2 SQIVND (reference sequence). The ends were cut back, 5 bases at V and 12 bases at J, with 23 bases in the middle. CDR3 length equals 16 residues. In nucleotides, the CDR3 is TGTGCCAGTAGTTCGGGAAGAGCTGCCGTATTACTACCCCTCCACTTT. Amino acids: CASSSGRAAVLLPLHF.

J is TRBJ2-3 and V is TRBV5-1; TRBD2 matches at 8 bases. Per the germline V gene, CDR1 is SGHRS and CDR2 is YFSETQ. V lost 0 bases, J lost 3 bases, and 12 bases stayed unmatched. CDR3 length: 18 residues. The CDR3: CASSLDLSYGGGTDTQYF. CDR3 in DNA: TGCGCCAGCAGCTTGGACCTATCGTACGGGGGGGGAACAGATACGCAGTATTTT.

This chain links TRBV5-1 with TRBJ1-5; possible D gene TRBD1, 6 bases. V was cut by 4 bases and J by 1 base, with 12 bases left in between. The CDR3 runs to 15 residues. Germline CDR1 and CDR2: SGHRS and YFSETQ. CDR3 in DNA: TGCGCCAGCAGCCCCGGGACACAAAGCAATCAGCCCCAGCATTTT. Encoded protein: CASSPGTQSNQPQHF.

The gene calls are TRBV15 and TRBJ1-5; possible D gene TRBD1, 5 bases. The V and J ends lost 5 bases and 0 bases respectively, with 17 bases between them. The CDR3 has 17 amino acids. Germline V CDR1 and CDR2: LNHNV, YYDKDF (reference sequence). CDR3 loop: CATSPGLRTYSNQPQHF. In DNA form, the CDR3 reads TGTGCCACCAGCCCGGGACTGAGGACTTATAGCAATCAGCCCCAGCATTTT.

The chain couples TRBV10-3 to TRBJ1-1, with 9 bases that match TRBD1. V trimming: 6 bases; J trimming: 5 bases; junction bases outside the gene matches: 4. The CDR3 covers 13 residues. Per the germline V gene, CDR1 is ENHRY and CDR2 is SYGVKD. Here the CDR3 reads CAIRGQGNTEAFF. CDR3 bases: TGTGCCATCAGGGGACAGGGAAATACTGAAGCTTTCTTT.

The chain links TRBV18 to TRBJ2-1; possibly TRBD1 for D (6 bases). Trimming shortened V by 3 bases and J by 4 bases, and 7 bases separated the two germline ends. CDR3 length equals 13 residues. In germline, CDR1 is KGHSH, CDR2 LQKENI. The CDR3 DNA is TGTGCCAGCTCACCGACAGGTTACAATGAGCAGTTCTTC. It translates to CASSPTGYNEQFF.

The V call is TRBV9, the J call TRBJ1-1; D unclear. Per the germline V gene, CDR1 is SGDLS and CDR2 is YYNGEE. CDR3 length equals 12 residues. V lost 4 bases, J lost 7 bases, and 11 bases lay in between. The CDR3, as DNA: TGTGCCAGCAGCATCTTGGAGCTTGAAGCTTTCTTT. It codes for CASSILELEAFF. The variable domain in full, with the rest retrieved from reference TRBV9 and TRBJ1-1, is DSGVTQTPKHLITATGQRVTLRCSPRSGDLSVYWYQQSLDQGLQFLIQYYNGEERAKGNILERFSAQQFPDLHSELNLSSLELGDSALYFCASSILELEAFFGQGTRLTVV.

The genes are TRBV7-6 and TRBJ2-1, with a tentative D call TRBD1 (5 bases). Trimming removed 2 bases at V and 2 bases at J, with 7 bases between. CDR1 is SGHVS and CDR2 is FNYEAQ in the germline V gene. The CDR3 length is 14 residues. For the CDR3, the DNA is TGTGCCAGCAGCTTAACAGGTCCCTACAATGAGCAGTTCTTC. Protein: CASSLTGPYNEQFF.

This clone is categorized as large (0.1 to 1%). The genes are TRBV7-9 and TRBJ2-5; D perhaps matches TRBD1 (6 bases). This CDR3 spans 13 amino acids. V lost 5 bases and J 2 bases, leaving 9 bases between the germline ends. The germline CDR1 and CDR2 sequences are SEHNR and FQNEAQ (reference sequence). The CDR3 nucleotides are TGTGCCAGCAGCCGAGGACAGCAAGAGACCCAGTACTTC. Its protein product is CASSRGQQETQYF.

The chain joins TRBV10-2 to TRBJ1-1; 7 nucleotides align to TRBD1. The CDR3 contains 14 residues. From germline, CDR1 is WSHSY and CDR2 SAAADI. The ends lost 6 bases at V and 5 bases at J; junction bases unmatched: 9. The CDR3 sequence: CASRETGRGTEAFF. The CDR3 region has the DNA TGCGCCAGCAGGGAGACAGGGAGGGGTACTGAAGCTTTCTTT.

The chain is built from TRBV7-2 and TRBJ1-5; D is unresolved. The CDR3 is 13 amino acids. V was pared by 4 bases and J by 3 bases, with 7 bases between. Per the germline V gene, CDR1 is SGHTA and CDR2 is FQGNSA. In DNA, the CDR3 is TGTGCCAGCAGCTCACAGCACAATCAGCCCCAGCATTTT. It is translated as CASSSQHNQPQHF.

This clone was seen more than once but under ten times. The rearrangement links TRBV7-6 to TRBJ2-6; the match to TRBD1 covers 7 bases. V shed 3 bases, J shed 0 bases, and the junction held 5 bases outside the gene matches. Germline V gene sequence: CDR1 SGHVS, CDR2 FNYEAQ. CDR3 size: 17 residues. The CDR3 coding sequence is TGTGCCAGCAGCTTGGAAGGGACAGACTCTGGGGCCAACGTCCTGACTTTC. Translating it yields CASSLEGTDSGANVLTF.